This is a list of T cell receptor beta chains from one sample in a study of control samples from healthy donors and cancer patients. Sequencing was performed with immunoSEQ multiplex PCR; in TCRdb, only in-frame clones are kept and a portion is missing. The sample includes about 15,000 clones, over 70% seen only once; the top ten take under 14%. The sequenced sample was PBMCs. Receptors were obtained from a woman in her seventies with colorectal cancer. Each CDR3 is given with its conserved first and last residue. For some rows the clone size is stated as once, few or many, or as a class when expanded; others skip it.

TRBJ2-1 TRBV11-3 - CASSLLSGGASYNEQFF
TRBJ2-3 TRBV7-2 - CAIEGGDTRTDTQYF
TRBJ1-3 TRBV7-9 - CASTPPGSRSGNTIYF
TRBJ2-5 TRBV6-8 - CASSYWNPAGSETQYF
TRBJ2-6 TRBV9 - CASSQRGSGANVLTF
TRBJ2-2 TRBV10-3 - CAISDGTLNTGELFF
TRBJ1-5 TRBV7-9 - CASSFPTGRSQPQHF
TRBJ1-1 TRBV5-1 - CASMVWVGNTEAFF
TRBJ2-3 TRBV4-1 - CASSLQRGGSTDTQYF
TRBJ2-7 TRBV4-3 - CASSLAQGPYEQYF
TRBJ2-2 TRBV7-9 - CASSFGPPPGELFF
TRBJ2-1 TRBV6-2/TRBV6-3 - CASSKTSGGAGEQFF
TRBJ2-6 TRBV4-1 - CASSQDEGAWSGANVLTF
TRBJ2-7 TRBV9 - CASSVGSRGGVPSYEQYF
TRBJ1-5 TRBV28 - CASSSMDRLSNQPQHF
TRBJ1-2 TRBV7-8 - CASSSLDRVYGYTF
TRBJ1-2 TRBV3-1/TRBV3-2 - CASSQQGARGYTF
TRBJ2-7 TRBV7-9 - CASSSDRGGYEQYF
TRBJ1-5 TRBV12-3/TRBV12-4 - CASSLAGRQPQHF
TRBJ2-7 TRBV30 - CAWCDRRVDYEQYF
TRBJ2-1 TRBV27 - CASTQRLGAETITKQFF
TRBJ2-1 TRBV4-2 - CASSQAGGRDEQFF
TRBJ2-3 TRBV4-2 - CASSQDSFGLTLGTDTQYF
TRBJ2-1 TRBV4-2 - CASSQPRGHEQFF
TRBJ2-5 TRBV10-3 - CARKTGGAKKTQYF
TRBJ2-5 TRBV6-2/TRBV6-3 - CASSSSGGAEGSQYF
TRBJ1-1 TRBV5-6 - CASSRGGTEAFF
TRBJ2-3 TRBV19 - CASSGTGLGTDTQYF
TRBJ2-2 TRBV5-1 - CASSWGSGTEELFF
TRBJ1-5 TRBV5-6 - CASSSRMGAQPQHF
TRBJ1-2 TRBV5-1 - CASSLLASGGYTF
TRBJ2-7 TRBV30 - CAWGAAYLSEQYF
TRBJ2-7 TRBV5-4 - CASSLAAGGSSYEQYF
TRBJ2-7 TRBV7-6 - CASSLAASGGGKYEQYF
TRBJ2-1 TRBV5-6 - CASSPGWGAQQFF
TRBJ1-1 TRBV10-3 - CAMGGRDTEAFF
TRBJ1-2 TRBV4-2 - CASSQELNYGYTF
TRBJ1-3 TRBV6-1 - CASSERQGTGNTIYF
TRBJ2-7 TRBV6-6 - CASSYGTGVKEQYF
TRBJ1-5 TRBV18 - CASSLQGAEQPQHF
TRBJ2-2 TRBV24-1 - CATSEWGTRELFF
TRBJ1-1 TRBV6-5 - CASSYSIQGNTEAFF
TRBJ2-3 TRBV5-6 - CASSLGGDTQYF
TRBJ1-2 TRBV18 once CASSGAEGYTF
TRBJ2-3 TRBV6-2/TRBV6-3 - CASSYLRGGTDTQYF
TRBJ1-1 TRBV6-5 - CASALNTEAFF